This note documents a single T cell receptor (beta chain) sequence. Its antigen remains unknown. A junction boundary mismatches the germline segment, possibly from a read error. Alongside a J-beta primer mix, a sample-barcoded 5' primer served in a second PCR lasting roughly 7 to 11 cycles. TCRdb recomputed calls from the 5' RACE reads with MiXCR, one row per CDR3 protein. This table holds around 870,000 distinct CDR3 sequences, around 30% found once. This sample stems from a study of blood T cells in healthy people across ages. On the study more broadly: Template switching picked up about one barcoded beta molecule for each two T cells. General study findings and limits: Higher naive T cell percentage went strongly together with higher TCR beta diversity.

This CDR3 is built from 15 residues. CDR1 is MNHEY, CDR2 SVGAGI, per germline. The source of this sequence is a woman at least 80 years old in good health. Sequencing input: blood. This rearrangement joins TRBV6-5 to TRBJ2-5; D gene ambiguous. CDR3 sequence reads: CASKLGWADQETQYF. In DNA form, the CDR3 reads TGTGCCAGCAAGCTGGGCTGGGCCGATCAAGAGACCCAATACTTC.